This T cell receptor beta chain was captured by sequencing in a study of Ad26.COV2.S vaccination and SARS-CoV-2 variants. Overall study: Donor was assigned to the Ad26.COV2.S arm of trial COV1001. Overall study results and limits: The study found similar non-spike TCR breadth in vaccine and placebo recipients.

With respect to this clone: Its specificity is not known.

This table comes from immunoSEQ multiplex PCR, and its TCRdb copy is limited to in-frame clones, with some not included. This sample has roughly 380,000 clones, with around 87% found just once. Trimming stripped 1 base from V and 3 bases from J, with 7 bases between. The CDR3 is 13 residues long. Germline values: CDR1 SGHDN, CDR2 FVKESK. Regarding treatment: 19 received Ad26.COV2.S at low or high dose, single or two shots; about five received placebo; per-sample allocation not given. Sampling was performed 63 days after the first vaccine or placebo injection. An Ad26 vector was used to express Wuhan-strain SARS-CoV-2 spike as the vaccine.

The genes are TRBV14 and TRBJ2-7; D not certain. The sample consisted of peripheral blood, taken in a trial of Ad26.COV2.S vaccine versus placebo. This sequence was found in a person aged 18-65 years who received the Ad26.COV2.S COVID-19 vaccine or a placebo. CDR3 in DNA: TGTGCCAGCAGCCAAGGCAGCATCTACGAGCAGTACTTC. Protein product: CASSQGSIYEQYF.